The sequence of this T cell receptor beta chain was determined in a study of T cell responses to AZD1222 COVID-19 vaccine. Study-wide findings and caveats: Baseline serology detected seropositivity in only a handful of AZD1222 recipients. White British ancestry dominated among donors, who included more females, and clonal diversity was possibly underestimated. With dominance at 160-218 and 743-854, vaccine-associated CD4 TCRs spanned spike. The study sampled repertoires only after the peak T cell response.

Of note for this clone: Its target is not known.

Method: immunoSEQ multiplex PCR; TCRdb's copy keeps in-frame clones and lacks some. This repertoire shows more than 95,000 clones, about 90% found once; its top ten account for more than 6.5%. Germline V gives CDR1 SGHRS, CDR2 YFSETQ. J was trimmed by 3 bases and V by 0 bases; bases with no gene match: 10. The CDR3 consists of 17 residues. The sequencing here drew on peripheral blood, taken on day 0 of AZD1222 vaccination. This TCR was recovered from an adult in good health. This chain uses TRBV5-1 with TRBJ2-7, with 9 positions matching TRBD2. CDR3 nucleotides: TGCGCCAGCAGCTTGGAATCCCCGACTAGCGGATACTACGAGCAGTACTTC. The encoded protein is CASSLESPTSGYYEQYF.